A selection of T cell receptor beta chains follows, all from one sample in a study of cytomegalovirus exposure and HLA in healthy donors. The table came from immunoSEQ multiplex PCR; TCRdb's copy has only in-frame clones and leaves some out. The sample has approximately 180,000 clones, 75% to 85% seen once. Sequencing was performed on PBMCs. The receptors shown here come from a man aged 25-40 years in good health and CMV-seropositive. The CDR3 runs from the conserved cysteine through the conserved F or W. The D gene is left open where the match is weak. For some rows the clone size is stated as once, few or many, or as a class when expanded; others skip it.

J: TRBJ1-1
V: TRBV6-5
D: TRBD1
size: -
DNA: TGTGCCAGCAGCCCGGACAGGGGGAACACTGAAGCTTTCTTT
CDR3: CASSPDRGNTEAFF

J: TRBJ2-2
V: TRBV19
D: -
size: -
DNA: TGTGCCAGTAAAGTCGAACCGGGGGCCGGGGAGCTGTTTTTT
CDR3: CASKVEPGAGELFF

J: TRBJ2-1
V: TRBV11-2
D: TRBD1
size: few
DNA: TGTGCCAGCAGCCCGGGACAGGGCTACAATGAGCAGTTCTTC
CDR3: CASSPGQGYNEQFF

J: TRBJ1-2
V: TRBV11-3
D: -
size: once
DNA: TGTGCCAGCAGCTTAGGGCAGGACTATGGCTACACCTTC
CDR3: CASSLGQDYGYTF

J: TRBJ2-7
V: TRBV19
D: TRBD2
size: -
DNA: TGTGCCACTAGCCCTTCGCGAGCGGGATTCTCCTACGAGCAGTACTTC
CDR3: CATSPSRAGFSYEQYF

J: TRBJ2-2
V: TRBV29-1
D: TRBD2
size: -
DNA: TGCAGCGTTCCTAGCGGGAGGTCCACCGGGGAGCTGTTTTTT
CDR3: CSVPSGRSTGELFF

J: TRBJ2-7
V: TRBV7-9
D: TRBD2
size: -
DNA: TGTTCCAGCAGTCGTACTAGCGGGAGTTCCTACGAGCAGTACTTC
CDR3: CSSSRTSGSSYEQYF

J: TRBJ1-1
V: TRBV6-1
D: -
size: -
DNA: TGTGCCAGCAGTGAAGGTCCGGGGTGGAACACTGAAGCTTTCTTT
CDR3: CASSEGPGWNTEAFF

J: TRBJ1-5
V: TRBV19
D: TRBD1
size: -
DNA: TGTGCCAGTAACCCGGGGACAGTCAATCAGCCCCAGCATTTT
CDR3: CASNPGTVNQPQHF

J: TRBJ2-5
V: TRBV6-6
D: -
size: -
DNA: TGTGCCAGCAGTAAGGACTATAGACAAAAGACCCAGTACTTC
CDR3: CASSKDYRQKTQYF

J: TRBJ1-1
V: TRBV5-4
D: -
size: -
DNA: TGTGCCAGCAGCTTGGATTGGGCCGCCCCGAACACTGAAGCTTTCTTT
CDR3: CASSLDWAAPNTEAFF

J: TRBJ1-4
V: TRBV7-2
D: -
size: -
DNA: TGTGCCAGCAGCTTACCCAGGGGAAGTACTAATGAAAAACTGTTTTTT
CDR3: CASSLPRGSTNEKLFF

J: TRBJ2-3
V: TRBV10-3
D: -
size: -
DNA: TGTGCCATCAGCCCCACTGCGGGGCGCGTCACAGATACGCAGTATTTT
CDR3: CAISPTAGRVTDTQYF

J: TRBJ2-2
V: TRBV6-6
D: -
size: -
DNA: TGTGCCAGCAGTTACGGGGGGACCGGGGAGCTGTTTTTT
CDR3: CASSYGGTGELFF

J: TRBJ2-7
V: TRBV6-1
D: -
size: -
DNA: TGCGCCAGCAGTGACAGAACCTACGAGCAGTACTTC
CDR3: CASSDRTYEQYF

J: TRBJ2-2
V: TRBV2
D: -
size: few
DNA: TGTGCCAGCAGGAGGGTTGGGGAGCTGTTTTTT
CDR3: CASRRVGELFF

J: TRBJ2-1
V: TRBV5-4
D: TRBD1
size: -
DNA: TGTGCCAGCACCAGGGAGAGGGGACAGGGGGATTACAATGAGCAGTTCTTC
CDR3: CASTRERGQGDYNEQFF

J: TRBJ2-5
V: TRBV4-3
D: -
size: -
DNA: TGCGCCAGCAGCCAAGTAGAGGGCGGGGAAGAGACCCAGTACTTC
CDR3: CASSQVEGGEETQYF

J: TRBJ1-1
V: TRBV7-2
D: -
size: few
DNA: TGTGCCAGCAGCCCCCCATGGGGGGGGAACACTGAAGCTTTCTTT
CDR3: CASSPPWGGNTEAFF

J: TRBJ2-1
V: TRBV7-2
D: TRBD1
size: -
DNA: TGTGCCAGCAGCCGGACAGGGGAACTTTACAATGAGCAGTTCTTC
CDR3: CASSRTGELYNEQFF

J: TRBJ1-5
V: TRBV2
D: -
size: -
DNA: TGTGCCAGCAGCCGGGGGGGGGCGGTTGGTCAGCCCCAGCATTTT
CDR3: CASSRGGAVGQPQHF

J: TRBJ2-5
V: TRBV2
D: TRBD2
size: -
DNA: TGTGCCAGCATTCCGACTAGCGGGAGTCCCCTGGAGCCTCGGCCCGAGACCCAGTACTTC
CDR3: CASIPTSGSPLEPRPETQYF

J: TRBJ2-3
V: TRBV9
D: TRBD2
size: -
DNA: TGTGCCAGCAGCGAGCGGGGACCCCTCTCCGGGGCAGATACGCAGTATTTT
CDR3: CASSERGPLSGADTQYF

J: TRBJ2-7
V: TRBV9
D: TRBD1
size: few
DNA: TGTGCCAGCAGCGGGCAGGGGGATTACGAGCAGTACTTC
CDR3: CASSGQGDYEQYF

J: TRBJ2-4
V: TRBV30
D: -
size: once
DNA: TGTGCCTGGAGTGCACAAATAGCGGTAGCCAAAAACATTCAGTACTTC
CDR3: CAWSAQIAVAKNIQYF

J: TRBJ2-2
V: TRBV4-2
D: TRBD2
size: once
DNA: TGTGCCGTCGGACTAGCGGACACCGGGGAGCTGTTTTTT
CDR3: CAVGLADTGELFF

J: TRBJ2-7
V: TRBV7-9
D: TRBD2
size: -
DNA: TGTTCCAGCAGCTTAACGGGAGGGAGCTCCTACGAGCAGTACTTC
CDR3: CSSSLTGGSSYEQYF

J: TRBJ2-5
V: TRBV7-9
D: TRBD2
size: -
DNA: TGTGCCAGCAGCTTTGGGTTGTCCAGCGGGGGGGAAGAGACCCAGTACTTC
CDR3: CASSFGLSSGGEETQYF

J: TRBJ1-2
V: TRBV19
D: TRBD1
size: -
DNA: TGTGCCAGTAGTATAGTCTCGGGCGCGACAGGGCACTATGGCTACACCTTC
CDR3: CASSIVSGATGHYGYTF

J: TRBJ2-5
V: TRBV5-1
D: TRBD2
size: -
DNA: TGCGCCAGCAGCTTGTCGGCGGGGGTAGGCGAGACCCAGTACTTC
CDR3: CASSLSAGVGETQYF

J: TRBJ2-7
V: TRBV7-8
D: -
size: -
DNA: TGTGCCAGCAGCCCTCCGAACAGAGTGGTCTACGAGCAGTACTTC
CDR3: CASSPPNRVVYEQYF

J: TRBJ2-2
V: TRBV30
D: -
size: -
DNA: TGTGCCTGGAGTCGGAGGGGGCGCACCGGGGAGCTGTTTTTT
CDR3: CAWSRRGRTGELFF

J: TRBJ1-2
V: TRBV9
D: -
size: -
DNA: TGTGCCAGCAGCGTAGGGACAGAGTACTATGGCTACACCTTC
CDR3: CASSVGTEYYGYTF

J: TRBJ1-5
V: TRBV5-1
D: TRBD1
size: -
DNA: TGCGCCAGCAGCTCAACAGGGGGTGGTCAGCCCCAGCATTTT
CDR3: CASSSTGGGQPQHF

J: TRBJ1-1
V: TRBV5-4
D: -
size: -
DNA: TGTGCCAGCAGCTTGGGGGAATACGAGGGGGTCTTGAACACTGAAGCTTTCTTT
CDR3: CASSLGEYEGVLNTEAFF

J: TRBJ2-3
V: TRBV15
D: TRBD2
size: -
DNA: TGTGCCACCAGCACCCGGACTAGCGACTTTGATACGCAGTATTTT
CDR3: CATSTRTSDFDTQYF

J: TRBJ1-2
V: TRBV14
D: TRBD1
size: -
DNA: TGTGCCAGCAGCCCGGGACAGTCCTATGGCTACACCTTC
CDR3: CASSPGQSYGYTF

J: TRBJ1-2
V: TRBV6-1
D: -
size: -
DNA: TGTGCCAGCAACCCCTTGAGGGCGCGTCGTCGCTACACCTTC
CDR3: CASNPLRARRRYTF

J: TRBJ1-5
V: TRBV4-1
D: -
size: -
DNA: TGCGCCAGCAGCCAAGATCAAAGAGGTATCTTGAGACAGGGCAATCAGCCCCAGCATTTT
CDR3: CASSQDQRGILRQGNQPQHF

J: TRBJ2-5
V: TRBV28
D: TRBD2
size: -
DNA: TGTGCCAGCAGTCCCGGGGGGACTGAAGAGACCCAGTACTTC
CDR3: CASSPGGTEETQYF

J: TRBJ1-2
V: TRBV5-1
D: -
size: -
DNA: TGCGCCAGCAGCTTGGGAGCTAACTATGGCTACACCTTC
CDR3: CASSLGANYGYTF

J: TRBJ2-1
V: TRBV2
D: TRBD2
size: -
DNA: TGTGCCAGCAGCCGACTCGGACTAGCGGGAGGGAATGAGCAGTTCTTC
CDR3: CASSRLGLAGGNEQFF

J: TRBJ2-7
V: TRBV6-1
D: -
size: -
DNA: TGTGCCAGCGGCGGGGCAAACGCTTACGAGCAGTACTTC
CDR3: CASGGANAYEQYF

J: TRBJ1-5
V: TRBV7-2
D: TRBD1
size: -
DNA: TGTGCCAGCCTAAGATCTACAGGGGCTGGCAATCAGCCCCAGCATTTT
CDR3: CASLRSTGAGNQPQHF

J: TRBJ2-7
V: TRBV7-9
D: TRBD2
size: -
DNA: TGTTCCAGCAGCTTGTTGGAGCGGGAGGGCCCTTTCTACGAGCAGTACTTC
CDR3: CSSSLLEREGPFYEQYF

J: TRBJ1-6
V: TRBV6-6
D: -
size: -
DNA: TGTGCCAGCAGATGGGACCCTGGGAGGAATTCACCCCTCCACTTT
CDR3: CASRWDPGRNSPLHF